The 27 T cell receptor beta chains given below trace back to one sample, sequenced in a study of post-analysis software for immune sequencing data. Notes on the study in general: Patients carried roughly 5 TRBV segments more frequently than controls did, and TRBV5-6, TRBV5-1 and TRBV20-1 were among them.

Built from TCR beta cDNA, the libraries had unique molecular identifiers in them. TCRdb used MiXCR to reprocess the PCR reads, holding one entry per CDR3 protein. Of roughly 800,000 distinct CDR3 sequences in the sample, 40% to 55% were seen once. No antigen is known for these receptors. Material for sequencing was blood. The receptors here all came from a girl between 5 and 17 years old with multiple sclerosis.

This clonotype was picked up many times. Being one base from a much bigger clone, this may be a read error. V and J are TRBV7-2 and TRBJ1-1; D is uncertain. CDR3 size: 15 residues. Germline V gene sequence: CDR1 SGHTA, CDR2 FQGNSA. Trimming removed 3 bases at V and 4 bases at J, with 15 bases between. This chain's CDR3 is CASSLGGGSFTEAFF. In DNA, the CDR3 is TGTGCCAGCAGCTTGGGAGGCGGGAGTTTCACTGAAGCTTTCTTT.

Here the CDR3 DNA reads TGTGCCAGCAGCTTAGAAGTAGGGAAGGGCTACACCTTC. This gives the protein CASSLEVGKGYTF. This chain links TRBV7-2 with TRBJ1-2; D gene unclear. Trimming left V 1 base short and J 8 bases short, with 11 bases between. This CDR3 has 13 residues. CDR1 and CDR2 from the germline V gene are SGHTA and FQGNSA.

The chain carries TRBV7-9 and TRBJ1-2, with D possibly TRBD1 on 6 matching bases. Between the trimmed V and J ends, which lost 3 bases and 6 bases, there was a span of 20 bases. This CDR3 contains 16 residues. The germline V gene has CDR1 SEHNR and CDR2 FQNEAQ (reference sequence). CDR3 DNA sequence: TGTGCCAGCAGCTTCGGGGGGCTGAAGGAGGGGGATGGCTACACCTTC. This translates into CASSFGGLKEGDGYTF.

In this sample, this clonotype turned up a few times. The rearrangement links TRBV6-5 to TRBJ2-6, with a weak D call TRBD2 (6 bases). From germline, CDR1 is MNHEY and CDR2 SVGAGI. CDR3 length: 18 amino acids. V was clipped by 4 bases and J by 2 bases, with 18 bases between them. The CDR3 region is CASSWRGVYVTGANVLTF. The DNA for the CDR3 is TGTGCCAGCAGTTGGAGGGGAGTCTATGTGACTGGGGCCAACGTCCTGACTTTC.

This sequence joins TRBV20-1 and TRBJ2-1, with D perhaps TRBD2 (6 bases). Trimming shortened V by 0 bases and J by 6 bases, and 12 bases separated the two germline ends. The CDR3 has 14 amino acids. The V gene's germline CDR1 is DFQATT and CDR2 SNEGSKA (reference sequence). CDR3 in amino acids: CSAREGTVTNEQFF. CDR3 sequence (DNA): TGCAGTGCTAGAGAGGGGACTGTCACCAATGAGCAGTTCTTC.

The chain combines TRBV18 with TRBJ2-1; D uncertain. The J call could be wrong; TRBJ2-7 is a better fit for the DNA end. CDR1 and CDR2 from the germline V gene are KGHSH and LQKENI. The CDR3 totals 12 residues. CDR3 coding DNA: TGTGCCAGCTCACCCTCGTCGCGAGAGCAGTACTTC. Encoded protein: CASSPSSREQYF.

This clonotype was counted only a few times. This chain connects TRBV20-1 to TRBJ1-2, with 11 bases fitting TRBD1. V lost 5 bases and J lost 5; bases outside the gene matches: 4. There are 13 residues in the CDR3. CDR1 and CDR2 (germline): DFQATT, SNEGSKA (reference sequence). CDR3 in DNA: TGCAGTGCTCCCGGACAGGGGGCTTATGGCTACACCTTC. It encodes CSAPGQGAYGYTF.

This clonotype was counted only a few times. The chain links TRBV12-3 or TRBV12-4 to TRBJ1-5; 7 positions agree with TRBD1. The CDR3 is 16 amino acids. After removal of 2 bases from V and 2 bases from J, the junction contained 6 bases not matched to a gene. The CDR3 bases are TGTGCCAGCAGTTTATTTCAGGGGGGGGGCAATCAGCCCCAGCATTTT. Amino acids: CASSLFQGGGNQPQHF.

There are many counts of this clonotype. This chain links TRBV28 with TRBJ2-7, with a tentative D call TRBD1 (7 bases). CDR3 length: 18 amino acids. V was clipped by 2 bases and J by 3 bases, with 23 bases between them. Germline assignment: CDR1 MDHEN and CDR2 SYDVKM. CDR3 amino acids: CASSLEPLTGDFYYEQYF. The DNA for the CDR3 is TGTGCCAGCAGTTTAGAGCCCCTTACAGGGGACTTCTACTACGAGCAGTACTTC.

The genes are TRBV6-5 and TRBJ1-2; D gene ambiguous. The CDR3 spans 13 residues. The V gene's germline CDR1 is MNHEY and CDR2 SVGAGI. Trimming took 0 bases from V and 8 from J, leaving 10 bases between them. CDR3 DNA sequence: TGTGCCAGCAGTTACTCGATCGCGGAGGGCTACACCTTC. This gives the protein CASSYSIAEGYTF.

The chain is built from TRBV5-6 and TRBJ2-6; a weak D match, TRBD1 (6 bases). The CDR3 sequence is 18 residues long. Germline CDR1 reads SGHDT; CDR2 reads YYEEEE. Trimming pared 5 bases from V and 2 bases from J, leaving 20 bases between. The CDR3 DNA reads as TGTGCCAGCAGGAATGTCGTTCGGACAGACACTGGGGCCAACGTCCTGACTTTC. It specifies CASRNVVRTDTGANVLTF.

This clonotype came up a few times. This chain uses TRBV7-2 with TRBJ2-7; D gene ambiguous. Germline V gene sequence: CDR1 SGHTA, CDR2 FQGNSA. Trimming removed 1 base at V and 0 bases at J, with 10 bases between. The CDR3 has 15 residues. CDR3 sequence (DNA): TGTGCCAGCAGCTTAGAGTTCGGGCGCTCCTACGAGCAGTACTTC. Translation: CASSLEFGRSYEQYF.

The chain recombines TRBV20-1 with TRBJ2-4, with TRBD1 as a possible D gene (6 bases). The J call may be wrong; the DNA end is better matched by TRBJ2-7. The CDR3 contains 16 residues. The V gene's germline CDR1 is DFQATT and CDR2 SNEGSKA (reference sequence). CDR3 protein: CSARDSGTPRPNEQYF. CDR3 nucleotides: TGCAGTGCTAGAGACTCAGGGACACCCCGACCCAACGAGCAGTACTTC.

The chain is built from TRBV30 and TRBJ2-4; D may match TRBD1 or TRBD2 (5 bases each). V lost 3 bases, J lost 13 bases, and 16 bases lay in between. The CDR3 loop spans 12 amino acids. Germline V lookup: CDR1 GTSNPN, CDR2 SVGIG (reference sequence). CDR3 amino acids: CAWSRELGEQYF. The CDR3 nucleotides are TGTGCCTGGAGCAGGGAACTGGGAGAGCAGTACTTC.

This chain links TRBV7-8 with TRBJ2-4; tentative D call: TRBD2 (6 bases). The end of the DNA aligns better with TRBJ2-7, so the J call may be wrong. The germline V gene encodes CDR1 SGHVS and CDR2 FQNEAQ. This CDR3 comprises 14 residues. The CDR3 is CASSFGRDAYEQYF. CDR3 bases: TGTGCCAGCAGCTTTGGGCGGGACGCCTACGAGCAGTACTTC.

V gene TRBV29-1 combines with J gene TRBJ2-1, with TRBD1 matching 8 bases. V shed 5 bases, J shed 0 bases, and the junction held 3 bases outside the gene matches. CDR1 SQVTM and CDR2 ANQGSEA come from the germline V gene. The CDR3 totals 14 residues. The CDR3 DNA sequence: TGCAGCGTTAGGACAGGGAGCTCCTACAATGAGCAGTTCTTC. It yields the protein CSVRTGSSYNEQFF.

The CDR3 DNA follows: TGTGCCAGCAGCTTAGGAGGGACTAGCGGGAGGGCCGATACGCAGTATTTT. Protein: CASSLGGTSGRADTQYF. V gene TRBV7-2 combines with J gene TRBJ2-3; 16 nucleotides match TRBD2. The CDR3 runs to 17 residues. J was trimmed by 6 bases and V by 1 base; bases with no gene match: 4. The germline CDR1 and CDR2 sequences are SGHTA and FQGNSA.

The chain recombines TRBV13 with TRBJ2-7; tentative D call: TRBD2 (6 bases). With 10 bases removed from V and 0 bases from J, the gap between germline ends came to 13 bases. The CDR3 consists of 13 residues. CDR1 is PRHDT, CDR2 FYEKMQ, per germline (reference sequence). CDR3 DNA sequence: TGTGCCACGGGACTGAGCCGCTCCTACGAGCAGTACTTC. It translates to CATGLSRSYEQYF.

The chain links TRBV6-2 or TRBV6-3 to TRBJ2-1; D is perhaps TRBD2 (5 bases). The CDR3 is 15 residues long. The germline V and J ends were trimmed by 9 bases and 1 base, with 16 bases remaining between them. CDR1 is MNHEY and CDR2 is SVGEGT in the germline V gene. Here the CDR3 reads CASGSAGGSYNEQFF. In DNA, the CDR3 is TGTGCCAGTGGGTCCGCCGGAGGATCCTACAATGAGCAGTTCTTC.

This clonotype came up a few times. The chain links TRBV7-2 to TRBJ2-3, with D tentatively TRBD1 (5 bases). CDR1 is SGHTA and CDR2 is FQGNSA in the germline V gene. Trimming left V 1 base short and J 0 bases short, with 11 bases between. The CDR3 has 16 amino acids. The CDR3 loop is CASSLELGHSTDTQYF. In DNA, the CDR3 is TGTGCCAGCAGCTTAGAGCTAGGACATAGCACAGATACGCAGTATTTT.

CDR3 protein: CASSYLLAGATDTQYF. The CDR3 region has the DNA TGTGCCAGCAGTTACTTACTAGCGGGAGCCACAGATACGCAGTATTTT. The V call is TRBV6-5, the J call TRBJ2-3, with 11 bases identical to TRBD2. V lost 1 base and J lost 2; bases outside the gene matches: 2. The CDR3 contains 16 residues. CDR1 and CDR2 (germline): MNHEY, SVGAGI.

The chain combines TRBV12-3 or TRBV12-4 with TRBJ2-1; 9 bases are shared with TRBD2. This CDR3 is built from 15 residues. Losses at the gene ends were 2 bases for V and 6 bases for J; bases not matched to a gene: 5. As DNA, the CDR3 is TGTGCCAGCAGTTTAAGGCGGGAGGGGTCCAATGAGCAGTTCTTC. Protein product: CASSLRREGSNEQFF.

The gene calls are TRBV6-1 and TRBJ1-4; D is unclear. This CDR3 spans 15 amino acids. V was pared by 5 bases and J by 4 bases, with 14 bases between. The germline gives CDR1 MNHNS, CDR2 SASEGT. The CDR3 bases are TGTGCCAGCAGTCCCCGGACGGGCGGTAATGAAAAACTGTTTTTT. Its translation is CASSPRTGGNEKLFF.

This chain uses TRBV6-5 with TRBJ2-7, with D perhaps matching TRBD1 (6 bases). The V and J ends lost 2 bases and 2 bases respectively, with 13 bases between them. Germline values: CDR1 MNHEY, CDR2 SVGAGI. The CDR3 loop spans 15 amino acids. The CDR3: CASSYGTGDTYEQYF. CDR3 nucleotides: TGTGCCAGCAGTTACGGGACCGGGGACACCTACGAGCAGTACTTC.

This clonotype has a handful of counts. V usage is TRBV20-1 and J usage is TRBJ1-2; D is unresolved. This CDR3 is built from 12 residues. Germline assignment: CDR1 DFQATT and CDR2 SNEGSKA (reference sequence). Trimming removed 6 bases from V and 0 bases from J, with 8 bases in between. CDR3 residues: CSAAGANYGYTF. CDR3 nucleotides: TGCAGTGCCGCCGGAGCTAACTATGGCTACACCTTC.

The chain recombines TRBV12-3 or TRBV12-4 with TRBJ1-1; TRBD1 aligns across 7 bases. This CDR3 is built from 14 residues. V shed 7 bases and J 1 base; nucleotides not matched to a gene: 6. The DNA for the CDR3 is TGTGCCAGCACCCCGGGACAGCCGAACACTGAAGCTTTCTTT. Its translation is CASTPGQPNTEAFF.

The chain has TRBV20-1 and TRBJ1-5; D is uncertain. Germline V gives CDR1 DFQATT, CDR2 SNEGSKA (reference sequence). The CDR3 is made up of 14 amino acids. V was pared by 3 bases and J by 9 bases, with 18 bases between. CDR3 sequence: CSARDSGGSGPQHF. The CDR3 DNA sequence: TGCAGTGCTAGGGACTCGGGAGGGAGCGGGCCCCAGCATTTT.